What follows describes a single T cell receptor (beta chain). Its target antigen remains unknown. Per-base qualities were not stored, and no clone one base away is much larger. This entry is derived from a study of OX40 agonist ivuxolimab in advanced cancers. Context from the whole study: Ivuxolimab was an agonistic, fully human IgG2 monoclonal antibody directed against OX40 (CD134), a costimulatory receptor. The point of sequencing TCRbeta in the periphery was to test whether ivuxolimab changed TCR sequence diversity and drove clonal T-cell expansion. Intravenous ivuxolimab was administered to patients every 2 weeks at six dose levels: 0.01, 0.1, 0.3, 1.5, 3 and 10 mg/kg. Prior anti-PD-1, anti-PD-L1 or anti-CTLA-4 therapy was permitted, and approximately 40% of dose-escalation patients had received checkpoint inhibitors. The paper covers the monotherapy dose-escalation part of the phase I ivuxolimab trial, which included N ≈ 50 patients. In the dose-escalation cohort, roughly 80% of patients were male, and the mean age was about 55 years, with a range of about 23 to 85. Of the 50 to 55 dose-escalation patients, hepatocellular carcinoma was present in about 20, melanoma in around 15, renal cell carcinoma in 9 and head and neck cancer in 9. Partial responses were achieved by three dose-escalation patients, of whom one had hepatocellular carcinoma and two had cutaneous melanoma.

The trial excluded patients who had a history of autoimmune disease or were on systemic immunosuppression. In every dose cohort, peripheral blood was drawn for TCR sequencing at baseline, cycle 4 day 1, and cycle 7 day 1. Samples were obtained from an open-label, multicenter, first-in-human phase I dose-escalation trial of ivuxolimab. Adults with locally advanced or metastatic melanoma, renal cell carcinoma, hepatocellular carcinoma or head and neck squamous cell carcinoma were enrolled in the trial. Before TCR sequencing, CD4+ and CD8+ T cells were separately sorted from peripheral blood. The CDR3, cysteine through phenylalanine, is 15 amino acids long. Only CDR3 DNA remains: 45 bases, in frame from the first base. Trimming removed 4 bases from V and 2 bases from J, leaving 12 bases between the germline ends. CDR1 and CDR2, looked up from the germline V gene, are MNHEY and SVGAGI. Genomic DNA was extracted from sorted cells for sequencing of the TCRbeta CDR3 region. The immunoSEQ Assay was used for sequencing of TCRbeta CDR3 regions. TCRdb took over this immuneACCESS table, retaining in-frame rearrangements with V and J assigned. Such tables are incomplete; in checked studies, under half of the missing clones stem from an unresolved V gene, and the remainder is unexplained. Recorded for this sample are more than 55,000 clones; 88% of them occurred a single time. About 4.8% of the sample rests with the top ten.

Beyond this particular receptor, the publication reports: Low levels of normalized T-cell clonal expansion were also seen in some nonresponding patients. In the 0.1-3.0 mg/kg groups, partial responders were among the patients with the lowest normalized peripheral clonal expansion, particularly in CD8+ T cells. Clonal expansion of both CD4+ and CD8+ blood T cells was observed from baseline to week 6 at doses 0.1 to 3.0 mg/kg. After ivuxolimab, more expanded clones were found on average in CD8+ T cells than in CD4+ T cells. The antigen specificity of the peripheral T cells that underwent clonal expansion was not determined.

This chain is built from TRBV6-5 and TRBJ2-1; perhaps TRBD1 is the D gene, with 6 bases matching. Sequencing used CD4+ or CD8+ T cells sorted from blood, obtained in a trial of the OX40 agonist ivuxolimab. The clonotype was recovered from an adult with an advanced solid tumor such as melanoma, head and neck, liver or kidney cancer. The CDR3 sequence is CASSLSRGPYNEQFF. The sequenced DNA: TGTGCCAGCAGTTTGTCCAGGGGCCCCTACAATGAGCAGTTCTTC.